Given below is one TCR beta chain in context. The antigen it recognizes is unknown. No base qualities exist here, and no much larger clone lies one base off it. The data belong to a study of technical replicates of blood from four donors (TCRdb year 2017). To prepare the library, the immunoSEQ multiplex PCR assay was applied. The clones in this table, taken by TCRdb from immuneACCESS, are in-frame only. Not every clone is retained; where verified, under half of the shortfall comes from an unresolved V gene, and the cause of the rest is unknown. The sample data list 75,000 to 90,000 clones, and about 90% of these were observed just once. Approximately 0.4% of the sample belongs to the ten largest clones. The germline V gene encodes CDR1 SGHVS and CDR2 FQNEAQ. The CDR3 has 15 amino acids, counting the end cysteine and phenylalanine. The retained sequence is limited to the CDR3, 45 bases, with the frame set at the first base. For this chain, trimming is 5 bases at the V end and 2 bases at the J end, and the number of junction bases without a gene match is 6.

This receptor was obtained from a human donor in good health. Here the chain combines TRBV7-8 and TRBJ1-3, with 7 bases in between that match TRBD1. Sequenced sample: T cells isolated from PBMCs. The DNA is as follows: TGTGCCAGCAGCCCCGGGACAGCTCCTGGAAACACCATATATTTT. Translated, this gives CASSPGTAPGNTIYF. Full variable domain (CDR3 extended with the reference TRBV7-8 and TRBJ1-3 proteins): GAGVSQSPRYKVAKRGQDVALRCDPISGHVSLFWYQQALGQGPEFLTYFQNEAQLDKSGLPSDRFFAERPEGSVSTLKIQRTQQEDSAVYLCASSPGTAPGNTIYFGEGSWLTVV.